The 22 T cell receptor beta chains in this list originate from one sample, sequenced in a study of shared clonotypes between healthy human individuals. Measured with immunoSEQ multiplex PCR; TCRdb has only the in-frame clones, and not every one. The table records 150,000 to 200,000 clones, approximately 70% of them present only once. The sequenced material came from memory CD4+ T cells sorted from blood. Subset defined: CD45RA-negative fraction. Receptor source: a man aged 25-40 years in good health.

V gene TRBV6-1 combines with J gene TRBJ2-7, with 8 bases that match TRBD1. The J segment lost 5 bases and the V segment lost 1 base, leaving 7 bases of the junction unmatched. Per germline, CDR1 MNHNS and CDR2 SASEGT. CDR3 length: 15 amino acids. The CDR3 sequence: CASSEEGAGGDEQYF. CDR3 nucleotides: TGTGCCAGCAGTGAAGAGGGGGCAGGGGGCGACGAGCAGTACTTC.

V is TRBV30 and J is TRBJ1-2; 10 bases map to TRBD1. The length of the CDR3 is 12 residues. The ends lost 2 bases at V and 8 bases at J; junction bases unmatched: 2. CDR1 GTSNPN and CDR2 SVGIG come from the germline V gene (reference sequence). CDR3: CAWSRTGGGYTF. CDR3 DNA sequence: TGTGCCTGGAGTCGGACAGGGGGAGGCTACACCTTC.

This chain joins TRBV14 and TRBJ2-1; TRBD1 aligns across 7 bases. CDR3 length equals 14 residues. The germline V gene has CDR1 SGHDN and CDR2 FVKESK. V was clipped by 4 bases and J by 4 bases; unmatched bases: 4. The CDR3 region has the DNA TGTGCCAGCAGCCGACAGGGAACGTACAATGAGCAGTTCTTC. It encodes CASSRQGTYNEQFF. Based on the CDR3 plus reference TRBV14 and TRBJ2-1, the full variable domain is EAGVTQFPSHSVIEKGQTVTLRCDPISGHDNLYWYRRVMGKEIKFLLHFVKESKQDESGMPNNRFLAERTGGTYSTLKVQPAELEDSGVYFCASSRQGTYNEQFFGPGTRLTVL.

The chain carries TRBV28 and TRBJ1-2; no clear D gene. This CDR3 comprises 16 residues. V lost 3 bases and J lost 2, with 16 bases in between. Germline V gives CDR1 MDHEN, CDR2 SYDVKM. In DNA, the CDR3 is TGTGCCAGCAGTTTGGGAGCCCTCGGAGGGAACTATGGCTACACCTTC. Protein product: CASSLGALGGNYGYTF.

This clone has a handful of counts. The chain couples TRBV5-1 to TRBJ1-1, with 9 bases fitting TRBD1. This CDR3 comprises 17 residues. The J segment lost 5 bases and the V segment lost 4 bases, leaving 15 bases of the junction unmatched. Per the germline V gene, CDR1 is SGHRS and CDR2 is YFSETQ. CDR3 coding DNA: TGCGCCAGCAGCCGGCTGGGGCGAGGGACAGGGCCAACTGAAGCTTTCTTT. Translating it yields CASSRLGRGTGPTEAFF.

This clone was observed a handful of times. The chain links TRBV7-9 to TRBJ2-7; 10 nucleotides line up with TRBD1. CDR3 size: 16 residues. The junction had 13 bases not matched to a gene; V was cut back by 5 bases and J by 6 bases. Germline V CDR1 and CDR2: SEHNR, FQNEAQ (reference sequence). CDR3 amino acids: CASSHARDRGTGEQYF. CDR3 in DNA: TGTGCCAGCAGCCACGCCCGGGACAGGGGAACAGGCGAGCAGTACTTC.

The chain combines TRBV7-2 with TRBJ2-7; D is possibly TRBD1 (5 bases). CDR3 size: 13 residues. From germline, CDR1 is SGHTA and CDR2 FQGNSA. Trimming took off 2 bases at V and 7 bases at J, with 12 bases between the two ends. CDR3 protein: CASSLRQQREQYF. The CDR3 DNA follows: TGTGCCAGCAGCTTAAGACAGCAGCGTGAGCAGTACTTC.

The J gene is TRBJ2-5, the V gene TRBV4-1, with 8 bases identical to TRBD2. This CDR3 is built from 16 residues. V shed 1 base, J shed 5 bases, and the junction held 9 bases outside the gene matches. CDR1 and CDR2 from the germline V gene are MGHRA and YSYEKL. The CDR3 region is CASSQAKAGVGETQYF. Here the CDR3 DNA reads TGCGCCAGCAGCCAAGCAAAAGCGGGAGTGGGGGAGACCCAGTACTTC.

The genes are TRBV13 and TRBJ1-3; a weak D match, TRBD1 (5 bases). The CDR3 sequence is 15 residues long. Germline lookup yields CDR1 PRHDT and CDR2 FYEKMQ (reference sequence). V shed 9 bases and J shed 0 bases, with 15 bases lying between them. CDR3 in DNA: TGTGCCAGTTCGCGGGGCATCTTCTCTGGAAACACCATATATTTT. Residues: CASSRGIFSGNTIYF.

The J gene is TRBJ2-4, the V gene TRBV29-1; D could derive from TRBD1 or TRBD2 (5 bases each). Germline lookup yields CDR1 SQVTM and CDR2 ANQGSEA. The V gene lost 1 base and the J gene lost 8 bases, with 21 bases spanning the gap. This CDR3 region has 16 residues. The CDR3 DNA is TGCAGCGTTGAAGGGTTCCAGGGACGTAAAGGTGACATTCAGTACTTC. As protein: CSVEGFQGRKGDIQYF.

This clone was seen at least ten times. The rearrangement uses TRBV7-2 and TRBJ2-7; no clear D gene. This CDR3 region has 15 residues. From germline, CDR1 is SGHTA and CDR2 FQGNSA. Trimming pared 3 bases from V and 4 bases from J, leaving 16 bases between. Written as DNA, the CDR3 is TGTGCCAGCAGCTTCACCCCAGGACCGAGGTACGAGCAGTACTTC. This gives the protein CASSFTPGPRYEQYF.

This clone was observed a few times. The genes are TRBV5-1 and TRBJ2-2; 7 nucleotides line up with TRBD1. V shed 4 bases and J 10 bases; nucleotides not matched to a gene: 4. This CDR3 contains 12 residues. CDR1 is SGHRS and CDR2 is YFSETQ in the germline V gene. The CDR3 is CASSATGMELFF. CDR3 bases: TGCGCCAGCAGCGCGACAGGGATGGAGCTGTTTTTT.

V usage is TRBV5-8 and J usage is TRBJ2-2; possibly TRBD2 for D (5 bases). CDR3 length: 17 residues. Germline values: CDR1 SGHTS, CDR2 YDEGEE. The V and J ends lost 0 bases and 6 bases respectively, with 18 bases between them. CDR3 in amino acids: CASSLAGVVFTAGELFF. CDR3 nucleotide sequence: TGTGCCAGCAGCTTGGCCGGGGTTGTTTTCACCGCCGGGGAGCTGTTTTTT.

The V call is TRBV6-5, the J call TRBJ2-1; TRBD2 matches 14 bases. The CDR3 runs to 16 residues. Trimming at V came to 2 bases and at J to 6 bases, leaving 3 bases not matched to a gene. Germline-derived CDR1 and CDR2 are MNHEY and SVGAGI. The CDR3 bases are TGTGCCAGCAGTTACCGACTAGCGGGAGGGCTCAATGAGCAGTTCTTC. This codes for CASSYRLAGGLNEQFF.

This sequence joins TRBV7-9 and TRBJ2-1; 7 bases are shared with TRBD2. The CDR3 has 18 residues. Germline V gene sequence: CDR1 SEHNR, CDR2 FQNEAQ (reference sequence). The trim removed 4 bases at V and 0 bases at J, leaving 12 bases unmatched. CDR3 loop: CASSSTTKAGSSYNEQFF. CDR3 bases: TGTGCCAGCAGCTCGACTACTAAAGCGGGGAGCTCCTACAATGAGCAGTTCTTC.

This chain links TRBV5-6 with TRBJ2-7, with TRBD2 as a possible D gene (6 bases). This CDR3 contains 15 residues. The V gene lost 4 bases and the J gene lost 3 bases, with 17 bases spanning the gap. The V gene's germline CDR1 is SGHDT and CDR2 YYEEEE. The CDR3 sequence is CASSDQRASYYEQYF. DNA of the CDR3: TGTGCCAGCAGCGATCAGCGGGCATCTTACTACGAGCAGTACTTC. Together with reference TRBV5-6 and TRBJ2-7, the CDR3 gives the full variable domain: DAGVTQSPTHLIKTRGQQVTLRCSPKSGHDTVSWYQQALGQGPQFIFQYYEEEERQRGNFPDRFSGHQFPNYSSELNVNALLLGDSALYLCASSDQRASYYEQYFGPGTRLTVT.

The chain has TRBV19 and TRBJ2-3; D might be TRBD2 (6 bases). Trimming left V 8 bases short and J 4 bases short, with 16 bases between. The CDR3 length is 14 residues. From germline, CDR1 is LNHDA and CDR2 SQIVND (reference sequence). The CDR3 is CASALSGVPDTQYF. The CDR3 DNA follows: TGTGCCAGTGCCCTGTCGGGAGTGCCAGATACGCAGTATTTT.

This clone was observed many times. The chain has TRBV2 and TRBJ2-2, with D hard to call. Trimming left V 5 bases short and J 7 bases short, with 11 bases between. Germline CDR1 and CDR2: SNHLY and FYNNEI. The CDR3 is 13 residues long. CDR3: CASSKGSIGELFF. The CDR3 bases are TGTGCCAGCAGTAAAGGAAGTATCGGGGAGCTGTTTTTT. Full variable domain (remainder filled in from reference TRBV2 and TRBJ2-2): EPEVTQTPSHQVTQMGQEVILRCVPISNHLYFYWYRQILGQKVEFLVSFYNNEISEKSEIFDDQFSVERPDGSNFTLKIRSTKLEDSAMYFCASSKGSIGELFFGEGSRLTVL.

CDR3 bases: TGTGCCAGCTTCCTATACGAATGGGAGCTGTTTTTT. Amino acids: CASFLYEWELFF. The rearrangement uses TRBV7-9 and TRBJ2-2; D is unclear. The CDR3 contains 12 residues. Trimming removed 8 bases at V and 9 bases at J, with 13 bases between. Germline CDR1 SEHNR, CDR2 FQNEAQ (reference sequence).

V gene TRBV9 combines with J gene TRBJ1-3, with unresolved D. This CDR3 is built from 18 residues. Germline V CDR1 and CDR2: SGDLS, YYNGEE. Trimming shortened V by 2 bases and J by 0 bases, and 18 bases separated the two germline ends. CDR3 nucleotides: TGTGCCAGCAGCGTTACCCCCAGCAGGACTCTCTCTGGAAACACCATATATTTT. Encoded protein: CASSVTPSRTLSGNTIYF.

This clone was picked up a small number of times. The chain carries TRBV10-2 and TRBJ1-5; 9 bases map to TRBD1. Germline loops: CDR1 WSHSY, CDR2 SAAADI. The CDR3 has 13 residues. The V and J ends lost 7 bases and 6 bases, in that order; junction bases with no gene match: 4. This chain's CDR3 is CASTTGGIQPQHF. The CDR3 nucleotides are TGCGCCAGCACGACAGGGGGGATTCAGCCCCAGCATTTT.

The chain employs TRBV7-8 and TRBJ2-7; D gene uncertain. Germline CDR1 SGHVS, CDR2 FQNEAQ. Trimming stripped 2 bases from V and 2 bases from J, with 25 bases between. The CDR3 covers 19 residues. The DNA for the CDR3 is TGTGCCAGCAGCTTAATAGAGGCTTTGACTGACTTCGAGCCCTACGAGCAGTACTTC. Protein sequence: CASSLIEALTDFEPYEQYF. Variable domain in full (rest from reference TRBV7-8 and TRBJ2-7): GAGVSQSPRYKVAKRGQDVALRCDPISGHVSLFWYQQALGQGPEFLTYFQNEAQLDKSGLPSDRFFAERPEGSVSTLKIQRTQQEDSAVYLCASSLIEALTDFEPYEQYFGPGTRLTVT.